What follows are 21 T cell receptor beta chains derived from one specimen sequenced in a study of radiotherapy plus CTLA-4 blockade in lung cancer. Here immunoSEQ multiplex PCR was the method, and the copy in TCRdb shows in-frame clones only, minus some. The data show around 130,000 clones, 85% to 90% seen once. Sequenced here: peripheral blood, sampled from a patient treated with radiotherapy plus ipilimumab. The receptors here all came from a human donor with non-small cell lung cancer that progressed on radiotherapy plus ipilimumab.

This chain links TRBV5-1 with TRBJ1-2, with 8 bases identical to TRBD1. This CDR3 comprises 15 residues. With 0 bases clipped from V and 3 bases from J, the junction kept 4 bases outside the gene matches. Germline CDR1 SGHRS, CDR2 YFSETQ. CDR3 region: CASSLELDRDYGYTF. CDR3 nucleotide sequence: TGCGCCAGCAGCTTGGAACTGGACAGGGACTATGGCTACACCTTC.

With regard to this clone: This CDR3 is also generated by other DNA sequences in the sample. The CDR3 protein is CASSLGAGGAYEQYF. In DNA, the CDR3 is TGCGCCAGCAGCCTTGGGGCGGGAGGGGCCTACGAGCAGTACTTC. This chain uses TRBV5-1 with TRBJ2-7, with TRBD2 matching over 9 bases. After removal of 4 bases from V and 2 bases from J, the junction contained 7 bases not matched to a gene. The V gene's germline CDR1 is SGHRS and CDR2 YFSETQ. CDR3 length: 15 residues.

The chain links TRBV9 to TRBJ2-2, with D perhaps TRBD2 (6 bases). Germline V CDR1 and CDR2: SGDLS, YYNGEE. V shed 0 bases and J shed 6 bases, with 9 bases lying between them. The length of the CDR3 is 14 residues. CDR3 sequence reads: CASSVATSPGELFF. As DNA, the CDR3 is TGTGCCAGCAGCGTAGCTACTAGCCCCGGGGAGCTGTTTTTT. The full variable domain, in which reference TRBV9 and TRBJ2-2 provide the parts outside the CDR3, is DSGVTQTPKHLITATGQRVTLRCSPRSGDLSVYWYQQSLDQGLQFLIQYYNGEERAKGNILERFSAQQFPDLHSELNLSSLELGDSALYFCASSVATSPGELFFGEGSRLTVL.

The chain couples TRBV29-1 to TRBJ1-1, with D unclear. Trimming shortened V by 5 bases and J by 3 bases, and 16 bases separated the two germline ends. CDR1 and CDR2 from the germline V gene are SQVTM and ANQGSEA. This CDR3 has 14 residues. The CDR3 nucleotides read TGCAGCGTTCCTAAGGGCACAACGGACACTGAAGCTTTCTTT. Protein: CSVPKGTTDTEAFF.

The rearrangement uses TRBV4-2 and TRBJ2-3, with D possibly being TRBD1 (6 bases). Germline V gives CDR1 LGHNA, CDR2 YNFKEQ. The CDR3 contains 17 residues. V lost 0 bases and J 6 bases, leaving 19 bases between the germline ends. CDR3 nucleotide sequence: TGTGCCAGCAGCCAAGATCAGGGCAGGGGCCTCCAGGATACGCAGTATTTT. Its protein product is CASSQDQGRGLQDTQYF.

This clone was detected once. The rearrangement links TRBV4-2 to TRBJ2-1; either TRBD1 or TRBD2 may supply D (5 bases each). Trimming removed 3 bases at V and 2 bases at J, with 8 bases between. This CDR3 comprises 14 residues. The germline V gene encodes CDR1 LGHNA and CDR2 YNFKEQ. The CDR3 DNA sequence: TGTGCCAGCAGCCACTGGGGACCCTACAATGAGCAGTTCTTC. It translates to CASSHWGPYNEQFF.

Turning to this clone: The same CDR3 can be traced to other DNA sequences in this sample. This chain links TRBV2 with TRBJ2-5; D is uncertain. CDR1 and CDR2 (germline): SNHLY, FYNNEI. V was pared by 3 bases and J by 5 bases, with 4 bases between. The CDR3 is 11 amino acids. The CDR3 bases are TGTGCCAGCAGTGATTGGGAGACCCAGTACTTC. Translation: CASSDWETQYF.

The rearrangement uses TRBV6-6 and TRBJ2-7; D unresolved. The germline gives CDR1 MNHNY, CDR2 SVGAGI (reference sequence). Trimming took off 7 bases at V and 3 bases at J, with 10 bases between the two ends. The CDR3 spans 12 residues. The CDR3 DNA reads as TGTGCCAGCACCTCCCTAGACTACGAGCAGTACTTC. It specifies CASTSLDYEQYF.

The rearrangement links TRBV11-2 to TRBJ2-5; weak D call: TRBD2 (5 bases). With 6 bases removed from V and 1 base from J, the gap between germline ends came to 12 bases. This CDR3 has 14 residues. Germline values: CDR1 SGHAT, CDR2 FQNNGV. The CDR3 sequence: CASSYTTTQETQYF. CDR3 coding DNA: TGTGCCAGCAGTTACACGACTACCCAAGAGACCCAGTACTTC.

The V gene is TRBV18, the J gene TRBJ2-5, with D hard to call. Germline V lookup: CDR1 KGHSH, CDR2 LQKENI. With 4 bases removed from V and 4 bases from J, the gap between germline ends came to 16 bases. This CDR3 spans 15 amino acids. As DNA, the CDR3 is TGTGCCAGCTCACTCTACGACACATCCAGAGAGACCCAGTACTTC. It yields the protein CASSLYDTSRETQYF.

The rearrangement joins TRBV7-9 to TRBJ1-2; D is possibly TRBD1 (5 bases). The CDR3 extends over 16 amino acids. V lost 5 bases to trimming and J lost 4 bases, with 20 bases between them. Germline V lookup: CDR1 SEHNR, CDR2 FQNEAQ (reference sequence). The CDR3 loop is CASSGPTGSPSYGYTF. The CDR3 DNA reads as TGTGCCAGCAGCGGTCCCACAGGTAGTCCTTCCTATGGCTACACCTTC.

The rearrangement joins TRBV13 to TRBJ2-1; perhaps TRBD2 as D (5 bases). This CDR3 is built from 15 residues. Germline loops: CDR1 PRHDT, CDR2 FYEKMQ (reference sequence). V lost 2 bases to trimming and J lost 0 bases, with 8 bases between them. The CDR3 nucleotides read TGTGCCAGCAGCTTACTAGGAGGCTCCTACAATGAGCAGTTCTTC. Translating it yields CASSLLGGSYNEQFF.

The genes are TRBV5-4 and TRBJ2-7; 7 nucleotides match TRBD2. The J segment lost 2 bases and the V segment lost 2 bases, leaving 7 bases of the junction unmatched. The CDR3 has 15 amino acids. Germline CDR1 reads SGHNT; CDR2 reads YYREEE (reference sequence). CDR3 in amino acids: CASSFGAGETYEQYF. In DNA form, the CDR3 reads TGTGCCAGCAGCTTTGGCGCGGGAGAAACCTACGAGCAGTACTTC.

The chain combines TRBV2 with TRBJ2-7; D perhaps matches TRBD2 (6 bases). The CDR3 has 14 amino acids. The V and J ends lost 8 bases and 6 bases respectively, with 20 bases between them. CDR1 SNHLY and CDR2 FYNNEI come from the germline V gene. The CDR3 nucleotides read TGTGCCAGCTCCAAGGGCCTAGTGGAGGGCGAGCAGTACTTC. Amino acid sequence: CASSKGLVEGEQYF.

The CDR3 sequence: CAISEVAGGTYEQYF. The CDR3 region has the DNA TGTGCCATCAGTGAGGTAGCAGGGGGTACCTACGAGCAGTACTTC. The V and J genes are TRBV10-3 and TRBJ2-7, with 7 bases identical to TRBD1. Germline V gene lookup returns CDR1 ENHRY and CDR2 SYGVKD. The V gene end was trimmed by 2 bases and the J gene end by 2 bases; junction bases not matched to a gene: 6. The CDR3 has 15 residues.

V is TRBV2 and J is TRBJ1-1; D gene ambiguous. The CDR3 is made up of 13 amino acids. The V end was cut by 6 bases, the J end by 4 bases, with 12 bases between. Germline CDR1 SNHLY, CDR2 FYNNEI. CDR3 nucleotides: TGTGCCAGCAGGTTGGGTGAGGGCACTGAAGCTTTCTTT. Its translation is CASRLGEGTEAFF.

The CDR3 loop reads CASNRGNIGGEPLEDEQYF. The CDR3 bases are TGTGCCAGCAATAGGGGGAATATAGGGGGTGAGCCCCTGGAGGACGAGCAGTACTTC. The V call is TRBV21-1, the J call TRBJ2-7; TRBD1, the table's D call, lacks a check against the DNA. TRBV21-1 is a documented pseudogene. The CDR3 has 19 residues.

The rearrangement links TRBV7-2 to TRBJ2-3, with 7 bases that match TRBD1. V dropped 3 bases and J dropped 0; count of bases not matched to a gene: 6. This CDR3 is 16 amino acids long. The germline V gene has CDR1 SGHTA and CDR2 FQGNSA. This chain's CDR3 is CASSLVGTASTDTQYF. In DNA form, the CDR3 reads TGTGCCAGCAGCTTGGTCGGGACAGCTAGCACAGATACGCAGTATTTT.

The gene calls are TRBV5-1 and TRBJ2-7; 10 bases fit TRBD1. After removal of 4 bases from V and 3 bases from J, the junction contained 7 bases not matched to a gene. Germline V CDR1 and CDR2: SGHRS, YFSETQ. This CDR3 contains 15 residues. The CDR3 DNA is TGCGCCAGCAGCGAGGGGACAGGGGTTCTCTACGAGCAGTACTTC. It codes for CASSEGTGVLYEQYF.

This clone was seen more than once but under ten times. V usage is TRBV11-2 and J usage is TRBJ1-3; possibly TRBD1 for D (5 bases). There are 16 residues in the CDR3. CDR1 and CDR2 (germline): SGHAT, FQNNGV. Trimming stripped 2 bases from V and 0 bases from J, with 11 bases between. The CDR3 loop reads CASSLLGDRSGNTIYF. The CDR3 coding sequence is TGTGCCAGCAGCTTACTAGGGGACCGCTCTGGAAACACCATATATTTT. Supplemented by reference TRBV11-2 and TRBJ1-3, the full variable domain reads EAGVAQSPRYKIIEKRQSVAFWCNPISGHATLYWYQQILGQGPKLLIQFQNNGVVDDSQLPKDRFSAERLKGVDSTLKIQPAKLEDSAVYLCASSLLGDRSGNTIYFGEGSWLTVV.

The J gene is TRBJ2-6, the V gene TRBV21-1; the DNA was not used to check the table's D call, TRBD1. TRBV21-1 is a pseudogene segment. CDR3 size: 16 residues. CDR3 residues: CASRTGLDSGANVLTF. The CDR3, as DNA: TGTGCCAGCAGGACAGGGTTGGACTCTGGGGCCAACGTCCTGACTTTC.